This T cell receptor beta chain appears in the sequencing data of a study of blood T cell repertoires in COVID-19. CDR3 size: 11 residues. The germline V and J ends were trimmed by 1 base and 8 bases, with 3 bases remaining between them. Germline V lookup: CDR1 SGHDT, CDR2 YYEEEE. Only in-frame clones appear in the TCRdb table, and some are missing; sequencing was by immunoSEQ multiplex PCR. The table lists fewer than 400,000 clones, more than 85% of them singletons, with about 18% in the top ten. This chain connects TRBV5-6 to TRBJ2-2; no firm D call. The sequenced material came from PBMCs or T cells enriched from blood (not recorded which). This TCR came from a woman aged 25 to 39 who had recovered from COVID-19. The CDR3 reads CASSLSGELFF. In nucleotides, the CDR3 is TGTGCCAGCAGCTTGTCAGGGGAGCTGTTTTTT.